Listed here are 5 T cell receptor beta chains from one sample, sequenced in a study of Graves' ophthalmopathy and Graves' hyperthyroidism. For repertoire sequencing, the TCR beta CDR3 regions were amplified from RNA transcripts. HTBI primers were employed in first-round RT-PCR, then a second-round multiplex PCR followed. MiXCR, applied by TCRdb to the multiplex PCR reads, yields one record per CDR3 protein. This sample carries 900,000 to 1,200,000 distinct CDR3 sequences, less than 45% of them seen once, and the ten largest clones take around 10%. The sample comprised peripheral blood or thyroid tissue (not recorded which). These receptors were collected from an adult man with Graves' hyperthyroidism.

This clonotype has ten or more counts. This chain joins TRBV2 and TRBJ1-1; D is uncertain. Germline CDR1 is SNHLY and CDR2 is FYNNEI. Trimming removed 7 bases at V and 1 base at J, with 10 bases between. This CDR3 spans 13 amino acids. The DNA for the CDR3 is TGTGCCAGCAATGATGAAAGGAACACTGAAGCTTTCTTT. Translation gives CASNDERNTEAFF.

J is TRBJ2-7 and V is TRBV7-6, with D unresolved. Germline V gene sequence: CDR1 SGHVS, CDR2 FNYEAQ. The CDR3 contains 14 residues. Between the trimmed V and J ends, which lost 6 bases and 2 bases, there was a span of 14 bases. The CDR3: CASSLLNPPYEQYF. The CDR3 DNA is TGTGCCAGCAGTTTACTAAACCCGCCCTACGAGCAGTACTTC.

With regard to this clonotype: The junction differs from germline at one of its ends, possibly a read error. The V and J genes are TRBV7-2 and TRBJ1-2, with 9 nucleotides matching TRBD1. The germline V gene encodes CDR1 SGHTA and CDR2 FQGNSA. CDR3 length: 11 residues. In nucleotides, the CDR3 is TGTGCCAGCAGCTCGCGGACAGGGGCCGCCTTC. As protein: CASSSRTGAAF.

The rearrangement joins TRBV6-2 or TRBV6-3 to TRBJ2-7, with 8 bases fitting TRBD1. Germline V CDR1 and CDR2: MNHEY, SVGEGT. The CDR3 has 14 residues. J was trimmed by 3 bases and V by 8 bases; bases with no gene match: 9. The CDR3 reads CASDLGRGLYEQYF. CDR3 DNA: TGTGCCAGCGACCTAGGCAGGGGGCTCTACGAGCAGTACTTC.

In its sample, this clonotype was seen many times. The chain uses TRBV29-1 and TRBJ2-7; possible D gene TRBD1, 6 bases. Germline CDR1 and CDR2: SQVTM and ANQGSEA. The V end lost 5 bases, the J end lost 1 base, and 9 bases lay between the germline ends. The CDR3 length is 12 residues. The CDR3 spells CSVTRGSYEQYF. CDR3 coding DNA: TGCAGCGTTACCAGGGGTTCCTACGAGCAGTACTTC.